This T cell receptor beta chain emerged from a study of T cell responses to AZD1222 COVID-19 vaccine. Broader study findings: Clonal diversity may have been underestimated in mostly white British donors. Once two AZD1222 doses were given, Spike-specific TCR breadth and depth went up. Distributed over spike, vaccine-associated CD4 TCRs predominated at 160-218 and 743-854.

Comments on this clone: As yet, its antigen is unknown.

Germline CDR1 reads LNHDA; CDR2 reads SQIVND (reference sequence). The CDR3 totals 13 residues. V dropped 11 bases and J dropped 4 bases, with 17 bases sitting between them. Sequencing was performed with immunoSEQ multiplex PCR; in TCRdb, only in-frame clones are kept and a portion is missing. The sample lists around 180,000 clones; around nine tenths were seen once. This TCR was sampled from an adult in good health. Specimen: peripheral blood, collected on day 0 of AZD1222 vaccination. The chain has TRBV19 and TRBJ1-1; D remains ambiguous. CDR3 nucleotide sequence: TGTGCCTCCAAGGCTCGGGAGAGCACTGAAGCTTTCTTT. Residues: CASKARESTEAFF.